This TCR beta chain was identified in a study of control samples from healthy donors and cancer patients (dated by TCRdb to about 2020). Library preparation used the immunoSEQ multiplex PCR assay. This immuneACCESS table, as held by TCRdb, lists in-frame sequences with V and J called but not all clones. Of the missing ones, under half trace to an unresolved V gene in checked studies; the others have no known cause. The sample table lists 120,000 or so clones, around 87% of them with a count of one. The ten top clones hold roughly 2.8% of the sample. Comment on this clone: There is no known antigen for this receptor. No clone much larger than this one lies a single base away; base qualities are absent.

Counted from cysteine to phenylalanine, this CDR3 has 17 amino acids. The entry retains the CDR3 DNA only, 51 bases that are in frame from base 1. Looking up the germline V gene (reference sequence) yields CDR1 LGHDT and CDR2 YNNKEL. From V the trimming removes 4 bases and from J it removes 2 bases, while the gene matches leave 13 bases of the junction unaccounted for. This chain is built from TRBV3-1 (or the pseudogene TRBV3-2) and TRBJ2-7, and 8 bases in between align with TRBD1. Source material: blood. The clonotype was recovered from a man aged 55 to 70 in good health. The CDR3 region: CASSPTPSLTGAYEQYF. The sequenced DNA is TGTGCCAGCAGCCCAACCCCAAGTTTGACAGGGGCCTACGAGCAGTACTTC.